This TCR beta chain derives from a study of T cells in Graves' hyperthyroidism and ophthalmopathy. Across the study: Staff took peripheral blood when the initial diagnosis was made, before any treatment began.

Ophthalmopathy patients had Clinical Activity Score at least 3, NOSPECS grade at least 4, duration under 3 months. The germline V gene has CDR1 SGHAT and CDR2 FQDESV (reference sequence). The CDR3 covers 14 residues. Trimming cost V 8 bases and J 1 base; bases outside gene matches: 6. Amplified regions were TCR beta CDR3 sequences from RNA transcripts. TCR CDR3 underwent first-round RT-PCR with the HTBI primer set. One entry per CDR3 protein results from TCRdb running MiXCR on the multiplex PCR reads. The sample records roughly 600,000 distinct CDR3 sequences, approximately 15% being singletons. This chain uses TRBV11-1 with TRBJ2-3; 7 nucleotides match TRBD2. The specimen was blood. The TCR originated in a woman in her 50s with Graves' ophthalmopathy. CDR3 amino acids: CASQRGLGTDTQYF. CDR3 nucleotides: TGTGCCAGCCAGCGGGGTTTGGGCACAGATACGCAGTATTTT.